The clone carrying this T cell receptor beta chain was observed a single time. There were TCR beta CDR3 regions amplified from RNA transcripts. The TCR CDR3 was amplified in a first-round RT-PCR using the HTBI primer set. TCRdb ran MiXCR on the multiplex PCR reads and lists one entry per CDR3 protein. The sample lists a few hundred thousand distinct CDR3 sequences; about 15% were seen once. The data derive from a study of T cells in Graves' hyperthyroidism and ophthalmopathy. The origin of this receptor is a woman younger than 45 with Graves' hyperthyroidism. The sequencing input was blood.

CDR3 amino acids: CASSLYGTSDEQYF. The CDR3 DNA reads TGTGCCAGCAGCTTATATGGGACTAGCGACGAGCAGTACTTC. This chain links TRBV7-6 with TRBJ2-7; TRBD2 agrees at 10 bases. The CDR3 totals 14 residues. CDR1 and CDR2 from the germline V gene are SGHVS and FNYEAQ. V lost 2 bases to trimming and J lost 5 bases; unmatched junction nucleotides: 3.